The 11 T cell receptor beta chains listed next were all sequenced from one sample in a study of shared clonotypes between healthy human individuals. Profiled with immunoSEQ multiplex PCR; TCRdb holds only in-frame clones, not every one. The sample has roughly 1.5 million clones, 95% to 99% seen once; the top ten hold about 0.45%. Sequences were obtained from naive CD4+ T cells sorted from blood. This sample's subset: CD45RA+ positively selected. These receptors were obtained from a man aged 25-45 years in good health.

This chain connects TRBV7-2 to TRBJ1-4; TRBD1 matches at 9 bases. The length of the CDR3 is 14 residues. V was clipped by 4 bases and J by 7 bases; unmatched bases: 4. Germline-derived CDR1 and CDR2 are SGHTA and FQGNSA. The CDR3 nucleotides read TGTGCCAGCAGCTCGGGACAGGGAGGTGAAAAACTGTTTTTT. It specifies CASSSGQGGEKLFF.

The chain joins TRBV7-2 to TRBJ2-7, with D maybe TRBD2 (6 bases). Trimming pared 5 bases from V and 2 bases from J, leaving 16 bases between. Germline-derived CDR1 and CDR2 are SGHTA and FQGNSA. CDR3 length: 15 residues. The CDR3, as DNA: TGTGCCAGCAGCGAAAGCGGGCAGCTAGCCTACGAGCAGTACTTC. This sequence encodes CASSESGQLAYEQYF.

J is TRBJ2-7 and V is TRBV28, with 9 bases identical to TRBD2. Germline trimming cut 6 bases from V and 6 bases from J; bases unmatched to any gene: 9. The CDR3 is 14 residues long. CDR1 is MDHEN, CDR2 SYDVKM, per germline. The CDR3 coding sequence is TGTGCCAGCAGCATACCGGGACTAGCTTTCGAGCAGTACTTC. This gives the protein CASSIPGLAFEQYF.

V gene TRBV28 combines with J gene TRBJ1-5; 7 nucleotides agree with TRBD1. With V trimmed by 5 bases and J by 1 base, 11 bases remained unmatched. The CDR3 is 17 amino acids. Germline CDR1 and CDR2: MDHEN and SYDVKM. The CDR3 protein is CASSPRQGTGSNQPQHF. CDR3 coding DNA: TGTGCCAGCAGTCCCCGACAGGGAACGGGGAGCAATCAGCCCCAGCATTTT.

The gene calls are TRBV18 and TRBJ2-1, with 9 positions matching TRBD2. CDR1 is KGHSH, CDR2 LQKENI, per germline. Trimming cost V 5 bases and J 9 bases; bases outside gene matches: 11. The CDR3 sequence is 15 residues long. This CDR3 reads CASSTGTSFPSEQFF. The DNA of the CDR3 is TGTGCCAGCTCAACCGGGACTAGCTTCCCCAGTGAGCAGTTCTTC.

This chain connects TRBV28 to TRBJ2-2; the match to TRBD2 covers 12 bases. Germline loops: CDR1 MDHEN, CDR2 SYDVKM. Unmatched junction bases numbered 6, after V lost 4 bases and J lost 3 bases. CDR3 size: 17 residues. The CDR3 sequence: CASSSTSGSSYTGELFF. CDR3 sequence (DNA): TGTGCCAGCAGTTCGACTAGCGGGAGCTCGTACACCGGGGAGCTGTTTTTT.

The chain has TRBV5-1 and TRBJ2-7; 9 nucleotides agree with TRBD1. CDR3 length: 16 residues. With V trimmed by 4 bases and J by 0 bases, 8 bases remained unmatched. Per germline, CDR1 SGHRS and CDR2 YFSETQ. In nucleotides, the CDR3 is TGCGCCAGCAGCACAGCCGGGACAGGGAGCTCCTACGAGCAGTACTTC. This sequence encodes CASSTAGTGSSYEQYF.

The CDR3: CASSSQKQSSGELFF. Here the CDR3 DNA reads TGTGCCAGCAGCTCCCAAAAGCAGTCGTCCGGGGAGCTGTTTTTT. This chain links TRBV5-4 with TRBJ2-2; D remains ambiguous. Trimming took 3 bases from V and 6 from J, leaving 15 bases between them. CDR1 SGHNT and CDR2 YYREEE come from the germline V gene (reference sequence). The CDR3 covers 15 residues.

The gene calls are TRBV18 and TRBJ2-5; D ambiguous. V lost 6 bases to trimming and J lost 5 bases, with 16 bases between them. The CDR3 is made up of 14 amino acids. Per the germline V gene, CDR1 is KGHSH and CDR2 is LQKENI. The CDR3 sequence: CASSLQLAEETQYF. Here the CDR3 DNA reads TGTGCCAGCTCTCTACAGTTGGCTGAGGAGACCCAGTACTTC.

The chain joins TRBV11-2 to TRBJ2-1; D possibly corresponds to TRBD2 (5 bases). CDR3 size: 18 residues. Trimming cost V 1 base and J 6 bases, with 22 bases left between them. CDR1 and CDR2 (germline): SGHAT, FQNNGV. The CDR3 DNA reads as TGTGCCAGCAGCTTAGGTCTTTTGGGGAGTCAAGACCCCAATGAGCAGTTCTTC. This gives the protein CASSLGLLGSQDPNEQFF.

Concerning this clone itself: The same CDR3 arises from other DNA sequences in this sample as well. The genes are TRBV9 and TRBJ2-2, with D unresolved. In germline, CDR1 is SGDLS, CDR2 YYNGEE. The CDR3 is 13 residues long. With 0 bases removed from V and 3 bases from J, the gap between germline ends came to 3 bases. DNA for the CDR3: TGTGCCAGCAGCGTAGTGGACACCGGGGAGCTGTTTTTT. Its translation is CASSVVDTGELFF.